These 28 T cell receptor beta chains were all obtained from the same sample, sequenced in a study of CD8 T cells in Susac syndrome. With random hexamers, reverse transcription was performed on roughly 0.45 to 1 ug of RNA. TCRdb processed the immunoSEQ multiplex PCR reads anew with MiXCR; each CDR3 protein has one entry. The sample consists of over 200,000 distinct CDR3 sequences, approximately 95% of them appearing once. The sequencing input was CD4+ T cells from PBMCs. The receptor source for this set is a human donor with multiple sclerosis.

V usage is TRBV27 and J usage is TRBJ1-6; no clear D. The V and J ends lost 2 bases and 10 bases respectively, with 12 bases between them. CDR3 length equals 14 residues. Germline V gives CDR1 MNHEY, CDR2 SMNVEV (reference sequence). The CDR3: CASSLGSQPSPLHF. In nucleotides, the CDR3 is TGTGCCAGCAGTTTAGGATCTCAGCCCTCACCCCTCCACTTT.

The chain is built from TRBV29-1 and TRBJ2-3; TRBD1 agrees at 8 bases. The CDR3 length is 15 residues. In germline, CDR1 is SQVTM, CDR2 ANQGSEA. V shed 5 bases, J shed 1 base, and the junction held 8 bases outside the gene matches. The CDR3 spells CSVLPGGIGTDTQYF. The CDR3 coding sequence is TGCAGCGTTCTTCCAGGGGGCATCGGCACAGATACGCAGTATTTT.

This clonotype was seen once. V usage is TRBV29-1 and J usage is TRBJ2-5; 8 bases fit TRBD1. CDR3 length equals 16 residues. V shed 7 bases, J shed 5 bases, and the junction held 18 bases outside the gene matches. CDR1 and CDR2 from the germline V gene are SQVTM and ANQGSEA. The CDR3 sequence is CSAEAQTSNRGETQYF. CDR3 nucleotide sequence: TGCAGCGCCGAAGCCCAGACCTCAAACAGGGGGGAGACCCAGTACTTC.

The chain links TRBV30 to TRBJ1-1, with D unresolved. Trimming stripped 3 bases from V and 6 bases from J, with 14 bases between. This CDR3 spans 13 amino acids. The germline V gene encodes CDR1 GTSNPN and CDR2 SVGIG (reference sequence). This CDR3 reads CAWSQTLRPEAFF. In DNA, the CDR3 is TGTGCCTGGAGCCAAACACTTCGGCCTGAAGCTTTCTTT.

The chain combines TRBV3-1 with TRBJ2-1; no clear D gene. Per the germline V gene, CDR1 is LGHDT and CDR2 is YNNKEL (reference sequence). The ends were cut back, 4 bases at V and 6 bases at J, with 13 bases in the middle. The CDR3 spans 14 residues. The CDR3 nucleotides read TGTGCCAGCAGCCGCAAGGTAGTTGGCAATGAGCAGTTCTTC. Amino acids: CASSRKVVGNEQFF.

The rearrangement links TRBV6-5 to TRBJ1-6, with 7 bases identical to TRBD1. From germline, CDR1 is MNHEY and CDR2 SVGAGI. This CDR3 region has 15 residues. V shed 5 bases, J shed 7 bases, and the junction held 8 bases outside the gene matches. The CDR3 bases are TGTGCCAGCAGTCTGACCGGGACAGAGAATTCACCCCTCCACTTT. Residues: CASSLTGTENSPLHF.

The chain is built from TRBV3-1 and TRBJ1-1, with D uncertain. CDR1 is LGHDT, CDR2 YNNKEL, per germline (reference sequence). V was pared by 1 base and J by 3 bases, with 9 bases between. The CDR3 runs to 14 residues. The CDR3 sequence: CASSQVGGDTEAFF. In DNA, the CDR3 is TGTGCCAGCAGCCAAGTTGGTGGGGACACTGAAGCTTTCTTT.

This clonotype was counted a few times. V gene TRBV11-2 combines with J gene TRBJ1-1, with a possible D match to TRBD1 (5 bases). V gave up 3 bases and J gave up 1 base, with 9 bases separating them. The CDR3 loop spans 14 amino acids. CDR1 SGHAT and CDR2 FQNNGV come from the germline V gene. The CDR3 DNA is TGTGCCAGCAGCTTGGGACCGACGAACACTGAAGCTTTCTTT. Its translation is CASSLGPTNTEAFF.

The chain has TRBV7-3 and TRBJ2-3, with D tentatively TRBD1 (7 bases). Germline values: CDR1 SGHTA, CDR2 FQGTGA. The V gene lost 5 bases and the J gene lost 6 bases, with 12 bases spanning the gap. The CDR3 length is 13 residues. CDR3 in DNA: TGTGCCAGCAGCGAACAGGGGAGGGATACGCAGTATTTT. Its translation: CASSEQGRDTQYF. The full variable domain, rest sourced from reference TRBV7-3 and TRBJ2-3, is GAGVSQTPSNKVTEKGKYVELRCDPISGHTALYWYRQSLGQGPEFLIYFQGTGAADDSGLPNDRFFAVRPEGSVSTLKIQRTERGDSAVYLCASSEQGRDTQYFGPGTRLTVL.

V is TRBV20-1 and J is TRBJ2-3; D not resolved. The CDR3 covers 12 residues. Germline CDR1 reads DFQATT; CDR2 reads SNEGSKA (reference sequence). The ends were cut back, 7 bases at V and 5 bases at J, with 13 bases in the middle. Here the CDR3 reads CSVRLPQDTQYF. The CDR3 DNA is TGCAGTGTGAGACTCCCGCAAGATACGCAGTATTTT.

V usage is TRBV18 and J usage is TRBJ2-5; possibly TRBD2 for D (5 bases). V dropped 1 base and J dropped 0 bases, with 6 bases sitting between them. The CDR3 is 14 amino acids. Germline V gene sequence: CDR1 KGHSH, CDR2 LQKENI. The CDR3: CASSPQRYQETQYF. DNA of the CDR3: TGTGCCAGCTCACCACAGCGGTACCAAGAGACCCAGTACTTC.

This clonotype was seen only once. As DNA, the CDR3 is TGCAGTGCTAGAGTCACAGGGGCGGGGAATCAGCCCCAGCATTTT. As protein: CSARVTGAGNQPQHF. The V call is TRBV20-1, the J call TRBJ1-5; 7 positions agree with TRBD1. The CDR3 has 15 residues. Unmatched junction bases numbered 7, after V lost 1 base and J lost 4 bases. Germline-derived CDR1 and CDR2 are DFQATT and SNEGSKA (reference sequence).

V and J are TRBV7-9 and TRBJ2-5; 10 bases align to TRBD2. The CDR3 consists of 15 residues. Trimming removed 6 bases from V and 2 bases from J; junction bases left unmatched: 6. Looked up from germline, CDR1 is SEHNR and CDR2 is FQNEAQ (reference sequence). CDR3 amino acids: CASRRLAGAQETQYF. CDR3 DNA: TGTGCCAGCAGACGCCTAGCGGGGGCTCAAGAGACCCAGTACTTC.

The chain carries TRBV21-1 and TRBJ2-7. TRBV21-1 is a documented pseudogene. CDR3 length equals 10 residues. CDR3 loop: CASRNYEQYF. For the CDR3, the DNA is TGTGCCAGCAGAAACTACGAGCAGTACTTC.

The count of this clonotype is one. V is TRBV6-7 and J is TRBJ1-5, with D possibly TRBD1 on 6 matching bases. TRBV6-7 falls under the ORF class, with uncertain function. V dropped 6 bases and J dropped 6 bases, with 12 bases sitting between them. The CDR3 consists of 13 residues. The CDR3 sequence: CASRHGGAQPQHF. The CDR3 DNA is TGTGCCAGCAGACACGGGGGGGCTCAGCCCCAGCATTTT.

This CDR3 is CASSSLPTAQETQYF. CDR3 nucleotide sequence: TGTGCCAGCAGCTCCCTCCCGACAGCTCAAGAGACCCAGTACTTC. The chain is built from TRBV7-9 and TRBJ2-5, with D possibly being TRBD1 (5 bases). Germline V gives CDR1 SEHNR, CDR2 FQNEAQ (reference sequence). The CDR3 extends over 15 amino acids. V lost 4 bases and J 2 bases, leaving 14 bases between the germline ends.

This chain connects TRBV3-1 to TRBJ2-3, with TRBD2 matching 9 bases. The germline V gene has CDR1 LGHDT and CDR2 YNNKEL (reference sequence). Losses at the gene ends were 0 bases for V and 2 bases for J; bases not matched to a gene: 6. The CDR3 consists of 17 residues. For the CDR3, the DNA is TGTGCCAGCAGCCAAGATCGGCTAGCGGGATACACAGATACGCAGTATTTT. Translation gives CASSQDRLAGYTDTQYF.

V gene TRBV3-1 combines with J gene TRBJ2-7, with D perhaps matching TRBD1 (6 bases). The V end lost 4 bases, the J end lost 6 bases, and 19 bases lay between the germline ends. The CDR3 has 15 residues. Germline CDR1 reads LGHDT; CDR2 reads YNNKEL (reference sequence). CDR3 protein: CASSPWTVNPVEQYF. CDR3 in DNA: TGTGCCAGCAGCCCGTGGACAGTCAACCCCGTCGAGCAGTACTTC.

The V gene is TRBV3-1, the J gene TRBJ1-2, with D perhaps matching TRBD1 (5 bases). The CDR3 covers 13 residues. The V end lost 1 base, the J end lost 5 bases, and 8 bases lay between the germline ends. Germline-derived CDR1 and CDR2 are LGHDT and YNNKEL (reference sequence). The CDR3 loop reads CASSQGREYGYTF. The CDR3, as DNA: TGTGCCAGCAGCCAAGGCAGGGAGTATGGCTACACCTTC.

V is TRBV5-1 and J is TRBJ1-2, with 8 bases identical to TRBD1. Trimming cost V 2 bases and J 0 bases; bases outside gene matches: 6. The CDR3 spans 16 residues. Germline CDR1 is SGHRS and CDR2 is YFSETQ. The CDR3 spells CASSLAGGLANYGYTF. CDR3 coding DNA: TGCGCCAGCAGCTTAGCAGGGGGCCTCGCTAACTATGGCTACACCTTC.

This chain links TRBV7-9 with TRBJ2-5; 8 bases match TRBD1. The CDR3 totals 14 residues. J gave up 2 bases and V 5 bases, and 4 bases lay outside the gene matches. CDR1 is SEHNR, CDR2 FQNEAQ, per germline (reference sequence). CDR3 sequence (DNA): TGTGCCAGCAGCGCAAACAGGGGGCAAGAGACCCAGTACTTC. It specifies CASSANRGQETQYF. The full variable domain, with the rest looked up from reference TRBV7-9 and TRBJ2-5, is DTGVSQNPRHKITKRGQNVTFRCDPISEHNRLYWYRQTLGQGPEFLTYFQNEAQLEKSRLLSDRFSAERPKGSFSTLEIQRTEQGDSAMYLCASSANRGQETQYFGPGTRLLVL.

The chain employs TRBV18 and TRBJ1-6; tentatively, D is TRBD1 (5 bases). Trimming stripped 6 bases from V and 10 bases from J, with 16 bases between. The CDR3 is made up of 14 amino acids. CDR1 is KGHSH, CDR2 LQKENI, per germline. In DNA form, the CDR3 reads TGTGCCAGCTCCTATGACTCTCAGGGATCACCCCTCCACTTT. Its protein is CASSYDSQGSPLHF.

V gene TRBV30 combines with J gene TRBJ1-5, with a tentative D call TRBD1 (5 bases). This CDR3 is built from 13 residues. In germline, CDR1 is GTSNPN, CDR2 SVGIG (reference sequence). V was trimmed by 3 bases and J by 4 bases, leaving 10 bases between them. The DNA for the CDR3 is TGTGCCTGGAGAGGGGACGGTAATCAGCCCCAGCATTTT. This encodes CAWRGDGNQPQHF.

The gene calls are TRBV20-1 and TRBJ2-1, with a weak D call TRBD2 (7 bases). V lost 2 bases to trimming and J lost 1 base, with 15 bases between them. CDR1 and CDR2 from the germline V gene are DFQATT and SNEGSKA (reference sequence). This CDR3 spans 16 amino acids. CDR3 residues: CSARRLGGLSYNEQFF. The CDR3 coding sequence is TGCAGTGCTAGACGCTTAGGGGGACTATCCTACAATGAGCAGTTCTTC.

The chain has TRBV30 and TRBJ2-6; TRBD1 matches 10 bases. The CDR3 covers 18 residues. Per germline, CDR1 GTSNPN and CDR2 SVGIG (reference sequence). V dropped 4 bases and J dropped 4; count of bases not matched to a gene: 13. CDR3 nucleotides: TGTGCCTGGAACCTAAATACCGGGACAGGGGTCGGGGCCAACGTCCTGACTTTC. Translating it yields CAWNLNTGTGVGANVLTF.

The gene calls are TRBV9 and TRBJ1-1, with 7 bases identical to TRBD1. V dropped 0 bases and J dropped 0; count of bases not matched to a gene: 8. Germline V gene sequence: CDR1 SGDLS, CDR2 YYNGEE. The CDR3 contains 17 residues. This CDR3 reads CASSVAAGGTMNTEAFF. As DNA, the CDR3 is TGTGCCAGCAGCGTAGCGGCAGGGGGGACCATGAACACTGAAGCTTTCTTT.

The V and J genes are TRBV29-1 and TRBJ1-1, with 10 bases identical to TRBD1. Germline V gene data show CDR1 as SQVTM and CDR2 as ANQGSEA. V was clipped by 5 bases and J by 5 bases; unmatched bases: 5. The CDR3 consists of 13 residues. The CDR3, as DNA: TGCAGCGTTCGACAGGGGGCGCAGACTGAAGCTTTCTTT. It translates to CSVRQGAQTEAFF.

The V and J genes are TRBV9 and TRBJ1-1, with a possible D match to TRBD1 (6 bases). Germline V gene sequence: CDR1 SGDLS, CDR2 YYNGEE. Trimming took off 2 bases at V and 2 bases at J, with 13 bases between the two ends. This CDR3 has 15 residues. The CDR3 region is CASSVGGAGNTEAFF. CDR3 bases: TGTGCCAGCAGCGTTGGGGGGGCAGGAAACACTGAAGCTTTCTTT.